Presented here are 32 T cell receptor beta chains from one specimen sequenced in a study of blood T cell repertoires in COVID-19. Only in-frame clones appear in the TCRdb table, and some are missing; sequencing was by immunoSEQ multiplex PCR. The sample has approximately 250,000 clones, 88% seen once. Material: PBMCs or T cells enriched from blood (not recorded which). These receptors were taken from a woman aged 30 to 39 who had recovered from COVID-19.

The gene calls are TRBV28 and TRBJ1-6; D gene unclear. From germline, CDR1 is MDHEN and CDR2 SYDVKM. Trimming removed 1 base from V and 5 bases from J, with 9 bases in between. There are 15 residues in the CDR3. The CDR3 reads CASSLYRVDNSPLHF. DNA of the CDR3: TGTGCCAGCAGTTTATATCGGGTGGATAATTCACCCCTCCACTTT.

The V and J genes are TRBV28 and TRBJ1-6, with TRBD1 matching over 7 bases. V trimming: 3 bases; J trimming: 4 bases; junction bases outside the gene matches: 0. This CDR3 is 14 amino acids long. Germline-derived CDR1 and CDR2 are MDHEN and SYDVKM. The CDR3 bases are TGTGCCAGCAGTTTGGGACAGTATAATTCACCCCTCCACTTT. It codes for CASSLGQYNSPLHF.

This sequence joins TRBV28 and TRBJ1-5, with D tentatively TRBD1 (6 bases). CDR1 MDHEN and CDR2 SYDVKM come from the germline V gene. V was pared by 6 bases and J by 5 bases, with 11 bases between. CDR3 length equals 13 residues. CDR3 sequence: CASRGRGDQPQHF. The CDR3 coding sequence is TGTGCCAGCAGGGGCAGGGGTGATCAGCCCCAGCATTTT. Full variable domain (outside the CDR3, taken from reference TRBV28 and TRBJ1-5): DVKVTQSSRYLVKRTGEKVFLECVQDMDHENMFWYRQDPGLGLRLIYFSYDVKMKEKGDIPEGYSVSREKKERFSLILESASTNQTSMYLCASRGRGDQPQHFGDGTRLSIL.

The chain is built from TRBV28 and TRBJ2-3, with D maybe TRBD1 (7 bases). Trimming pared 7 bases from V and 0 bases from J, leaving 17 bases between. Germline-derived CDR1 and CDR2 are MDHEN and SYDVKM. There are 16 residues in the CDR3. The CDR3 region has the DNA TGTGCCAGCATCCCAGGGGGGATATCTAGCACAGATACGCAGTATTTT. It specifies CASIPGGISSTDTQYF.

CDR3 residues: CASSQPGNEQYF. In DNA form, the CDR3 reads TGTGCCAGCAGCCAACCGGGGAACGAGCAGTACTTC. The genes are TRBV3-1 (or the pseudogene TRBV3-2) and TRBJ2-7, with D tentatively TRBD2 (5 bases). The CDR3 runs to 12 residues. CDR1 is LGHDT and CDR2 is YNNKEL in the germline V gene (reference sequence). V was pared by 2 bases and J by 5 bases, with 7 bases between.

This chain connects TRBV9 to TRBJ1-2; D is possibly TRBD1 (6 bases). The CDR3 length is 19 residues. The germline V gene has CDR1 SGDLS and CDR2 YYNGEE. Trimming cost V 0 bases and J 4 bases, with 25 bases left between them. The CDR3 DNA follows: TGTGCCAGCAGCGTAGAGCCAGGGGCCTTCCCGGGACACTCCTATGGCTACACCTTC. Encoded protein: CASSVEPGAFPGHSYGYTF.

The genes are TRBV7-8 and TRBJ1-5; D gene uncertain. Deletions cut 1 base from V and 0 bases from J, with 7 bases between. The CDR3 loop spans 15 amino acids. Germline V gene data show CDR1 as SGHVS and CDR2 as FQNEAQ. CDR3: CASSLDGDSNQPQHF. For the CDR3, the DNA is TGTGCCAGCAGCTTAGACGGAGATAGCAATCAGCCCCAGCATTTT.

This clone has a single count. CDR3 region: CASSIGTVTEAFF. CDR3 nucleotide sequence: TGTGCCAGTAGTATCGGGACAGTTACTGAAGCTTTCTTT. This chain joins TRBV19 and TRBJ1-1, with TRBD1 matching over 7 bases. CDR3 length: 13 residues. J gave up 5 bases and V 3 bases, and 3 bases lay outside the gene matches. Germline CDR1 and CDR2: LNHDA and SQIVND (reference sequence).

V and J are TRBV7-2 and TRBJ2-7; 7 bases agree with TRBD2. V lost 5 bases and J lost 3; bases outside the gene matches: 10. The CDR3 loop spans 15 amino acids. The germline V gene encodes CDR1 SGHTA and CDR2 FQGNSA. The CDR3 DNA reads TGTGCCAGCAGCCCACGGACTAGGACCGACTACGAGCAGTACTTC. Residues: CASSPRTRTDYEQYF.

This rearrangement joins TRBV11-2 to TRBJ2-2; maybe TRBD2 (5 bases). The germline V gene has CDR1 SGHAT and CDR2 FQNNGV. The ends were cut back, 3 bases at V and 6 bases at J, with 14 bases in the middle. CDR3 size: 15 residues. Here the CDR3 reads CASSFLLLGAGELFF. CDR3 DNA: TGTGCCAGCAGCTTTCTCCTACTAGGCGCCGGGGAGCTGTTTTTT.

The rearrangement links TRBV2 to TRBJ1-1; the D gene is possibly TRBD1 (5 bases). The CDR3 runs to 13 residues. The V gene lost 2 bases and the J gene lost 5 bases, with 9 bases spanning the gap. CDR1 and CDR2 (germline): SNHLY, FYNNEI. As DNA, the CDR3 is TGTGCCAGCAGTGAACAGGGTGGGACTGAAGCTTTCTTT. Translation gives CASSEQGGTEAFF.

This chain joins TRBV27 and TRBJ1-2; 9 bases align to TRBD1. The germline CDR1 and CDR2 sequences are MNHEY and SMNVEV (reference sequence). Unmatched junction bases numbered 13, after V lost 5 bases and J lost 0 bases. The CDR3 covers 18 residues. This CDR3 is CASSPWGKRDRANYGYTF. The CDR3 nucleotides read TGTGCCAGCAGTCCTTGGGGAAAGAGGGACAGGGCTAACTATGGCTACACCTTC.

This chain connects TRBV6-2 or TRBV6-3 to TRBJ2-1; the match to TRBD2 covers 10 bases. In germline, CDR1 is MNHEY, CDR2 SVGEGT. The ends lost 3 bases at V and 3 bases at J; junction bases unmatched: 2. The CDR3 is 15 residues long. Written as DNA, the CDR3 is TGTGCCAGCAGTTATCTAGCGGGAGACTACAATGAGCAGTTCTTC. Its protein product is CASSYLAGDYNEQFF.

V usage is TRBV10-3 and J usage is TRBJ1-1; no clear D. Germline V gene sequence: CDR1 ENHRY, CDR2 SYGVKD. This CDR3 is built from 15 residues. The V end lost 5 bases, the J end lost 1 base, and 14 bases lay between the germline ends. The CDR3 nucleotides are TGTGCCATCAGTTTGATATGGCAGGAGAACACTGAAGCTTTCTTT. This codes for CAISLIWQENTEAFF.

The rearrangement joins TRBV27 to TRBJ1-2; perhaps TRBD1 as D (5 bases). Germline V gene sequence: CDR1 MNHEY, CDR2 SMNVEV (reference sequence). The CDR3 totals 12 residues. V was clipped by 10 bases and J by 8 bases, with 17 bases between them. CDR3 region: CATREGLRGYTF. The CDR3 bases are TGTGCCACCAGGGAGGGGCTGCGAGGCTACACCTTC.

This clone appeared a single time. The chain has TRBV20-1 and TRBJ1-2, with D hard to call. There are 11 residues in the CDR3. V was shortened by 8 bases and J by 0 bases, with 7 bases between the two germline ends. Germline-derived CDR1 and CDR2 are DFQATT and SNEGSKA (reference sequence). Here the CDR3 DNA reads TGCAGTTCTATAGCTAACTATGGCTACACCTTC. Amino acid sequence: CSSIANYGYTF.

This clone is a singleton in its sample. This chain joins TRBV19 and TRBJ2-5, with 10 bases aligning to TRBD2. The germline gives CDR1 LNHDA, CDR2 SQIVND (reference sequence). V lost 4 bases to trimming and J lost 5 bases; unmatched junction nucleotides: 13. The CDR3 totals 17 residues. CDR3 sequence (DNA): TGTGCCAGTAGTACTTCTAGCGGGGGATATGAAAGGGAGACCCAGTACTTC. This translates into CASSTSSGGYERETQYF.

This chain links TRBV2 with TRBJ2-3; a weak D match, TRBD2 (6 bases). Germline assignment: CDR1 SNHLY and CDR2 FYNNEI. Trimming left V 6 bases short and J 4 bases short, with 17 bases between. The length of the CDR3 is 15 residues. The CDR3 sequence: CASRTGTQGADTQYF. In nucleotides, the CDR3 is TGTGCCAGCAGGACTGGGACTCAGGGAGCAGATACGCAGTATTTT.

This chain links TRBV7-9 with TRBJ1-4; D remains unclear. The V gene lost 6 bases and the J gene lost 8 bases, with 25 bases spanning the gap. The CDR3 is 17 amino acids. CDR1 SEHNR and CDR2 FQNEAQ come from the germline V gene (reference sequence). The CDR3 spells CASSLPAGQAGGEKLFF. CDR3 nucleotides: TGTGCCAGCAGTCTTCCCGCCGGCCAGGCGGGAGGAGAAAAACTGTTTTTT.

The V call is TRBV28, the J call TRBJ2-1; 7 nucleotides line up with TRBD2. CDR1 is MDHEN and CDR2 is SYDVKM in the germline V gene. The ends lost 4 bases at V and 7 bases at J; junction bases unmatched: 16. The CDR3 consists of 17 residues. CDR3 amino acids: CASSSPATSQVLNEQFF. The CDR3 nucleotides are TGTGCCAGCAGTTCCCCCGCGACTAGCCAGGTTTTAAATGAGCAGTTCTTC. Variable domain in full (rest from reference TRBV28 and TRBJ2-1): DVKVTQSSRYLVKRTGEKVFLECVQDMDHENMFWYRQDPGLGLRLIYFSYDVKMKEKGDIPEGYSVSREKKERFSLILESASTNQTSMYLCASSSPATSQVLNEQFFGPGTRLTVL.

This clone has just one count. The gene calls are TRBV5-1 and TRBJ2-7, with 11 bases lining up with TRBD2. V was clipped by 3 bases and J by 1 base; unmatched bases: 0. The CDR3 covers 14 residues. Germline V lookup: CDR1 SGHRS, CDR2 YFSETQ. As DNA, the CDR3 is TGCGCCAGCAGCTCTAGCGGGAGGTCCTACGAGCAGTACTTC. Its protein is CASSSSGRSYEQYF.

The rearrangement links TRBV7-2 to TRBJ2-3, with 10 positions matching TRBD2. V was clipped by 2 bases and J by 7 bases; unmatched bases: 3. CDR1 is SGHTA and CDR2 is FQGNSA in the germline V gene. The CDR3 is 14 residues long. The chain's CDR3 is CASSLSGGANTQYF. The DNA of the CDR3 is TGTGCCAGCAGCTTAAGCGGGGGGGCAAATACGCAGTATTTT.

CDR3 loop: CASSYGSGRTYNEQFF. CDR3 coding DNA: TGTGCCAGCAGCTACGGAAGCGGGAGAACTTACAATGAGCAGTTCTTC. This chain links TRBV11-2 with TRBJ2-1; 8 nucleotides agree with TRBD2. CDR1 is SGHAT and CDR2 is FQNNGV in the germline V gene. This CDR3 contains 16 residues. V trimming: 4 bases; J trimming: 4 bases; junction bases outside the gene matches: 9.

The V gene is TRBV6-6, the J gene TRBJ1-4; 10 bases agree with TRBD1. Germline CDR1 reads MNHNY; CDR2 reads SVGAGI (reference sequence). The CDR3 sequence is 16 residues long. V was clipped by 2 bases and J by 13 bases; unmatched bases: 13. CDR3 region: CASSYGTGVRTPALFF. The CDR3 DNA reads TGTGCCAGCAGTTACGGGACAGGGGTTCGTACGCCCGCACTGTTTTTT.

The chain has TRBV11-3 and TRBJ1-2; TRBD1 matches at 7 bases. Germline assignment: CDR1 SGHNT and CDR2 YENEEA. Trimming at V came to 4 bases and at J to 8 bases, leaving 7 bases not matched to a gene. The CDR3 covers 13 residues. CDR3 DNA sequence: TGTGCCAGCAGCTCAGACAGGGAAGGAGGCTACACCTTC. Protein product: CASSSDREGGYTF.

This sequence joins TRBV24-1 and TRBJ2-7, with 10 bases that match TRBD1. Per the germline V gene, CDR1 is KGHDR and CDR2 is SFDVKD. The CDR3 totals 13 residues. Trimming removed 7 bases from V and 6 bases from J; junction bases left unmatched: 5. The CDR3 spells CATSRDRGGEQYF. CDR3 bases: TGTGCCACCAGCCGGGACAGGGGAGGCGAGCAGTACTTC.

The J gene is TRBJ2-1, the V gene TRBV29-1; 7 bases line up with TRBD2. The CDR3 covers 15 residues. J gave up 0 bases and V 3 bases, and 5 bases lay outside the gene matches. Looked up from germline, CDR1 is SQVTM and CDR2 is ANQGSEA. This CDR3 reads CSVDWRGSSYNEQFF. The CDR3 nucleotides are TGCAGCGTTGATTGGCGGGGGAGCTCCTACAATGAGCAGTTCTTC.

V gene TRBV6-5 combines with J gene TRBJ1-2; D uncertain. From germline, CDR1 is MNHEY and CDR2 SVGAGI. V lost 5 bases and J lost 4, with 5 bases in between. CDR3 length: 11 residues. The DNA for the CDR3 is TGTGCCAGCAGTCCCGGCTATGGCTACACCTTC. Amino acid sequence: CASSPGYGYTF.

The chain combines TRBV7-3 with TRBJ2-6; D perhaps matches TRBD1 (5 bases). With 0 bases removed from V and 4 bases from J, the gap between germline ends came to 10 bases. The CDR3 is made up of 16 amino acids. Germline values: CDR1 SGHTA, CDR2 FQGTGA. CDR3 nucleotides: TGTGCCAGCAGCTTAACCCCAGGGCTAGGGGCCAACGTCCTGACTTTC. It codes for CASSLTPGLGANVLTF.

The chain couples TRBV9 to TRBJ1-1; 12 bases fit TRBD1. V lost 0 bases to trimming and J lost 5 bases; unmatched junction nucleotides: 2. Germline CDR1 reads SGDLS; CDR2 reads YYNGEE. The CDR3 is 15 amino acids. CDR3 sequence reads: CASSVAGQGATEAFF. As DNA, the CDR3 is TGTGCCAGCAGCGTAGCGGGACAGGGGGCGACTGAAGCTTTCTTT.

The chain links TRBV6-6 to TRBJ2-2; D unresolved. Germline CDR1 is MNHNY and CDR2 is SVGAGI (reference sequence). With 7 bases removed from V and 4 bases from J, the gap between germline ends came to 16 bases. CDR3 length: 15 amino acids. This CDR3 is CASTPTRLSTGELFF. For the CDR3, the DNA is TGTGCCAGCACCCCTACGAGACTTTCCACCGGGGAGCTGTTTTTT.

This clone was found once. The CDR3 loop is CASSYNGGKPEAFF. For the CDR3, the DNA is TGTGCCAGCAGTTACAACGGCGGCAAGCCTGAAGCTTTCTTT. The rearrangement uses TRBV6-5 and TRBJ1-1; D ambiguous. Germline V CDR1 and CDR2: MNHEY, SVGAGI. The CDR3 runs 14 residues. Trimming removed 2 bases from V and 6 bases from J, with 13 bases in between.